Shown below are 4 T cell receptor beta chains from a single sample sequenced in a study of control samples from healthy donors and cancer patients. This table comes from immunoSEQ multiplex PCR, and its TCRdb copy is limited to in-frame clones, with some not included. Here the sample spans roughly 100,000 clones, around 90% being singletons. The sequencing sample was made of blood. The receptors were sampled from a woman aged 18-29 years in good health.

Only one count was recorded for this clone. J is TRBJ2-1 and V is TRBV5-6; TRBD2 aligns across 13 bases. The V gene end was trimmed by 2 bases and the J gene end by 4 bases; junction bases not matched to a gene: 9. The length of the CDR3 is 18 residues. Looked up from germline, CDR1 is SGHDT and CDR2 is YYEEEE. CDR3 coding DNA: TGTGCCAGCAGCTTCGTGGGACTAGCGGGGAGCATGTACAATGAGCAGTTCTTC. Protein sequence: CASSFVGLAGSMYNEQFF.

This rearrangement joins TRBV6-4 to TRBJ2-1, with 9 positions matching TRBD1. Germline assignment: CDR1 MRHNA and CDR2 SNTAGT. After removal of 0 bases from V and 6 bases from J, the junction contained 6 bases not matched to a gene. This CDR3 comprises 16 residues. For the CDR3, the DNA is TGTGCCAGCAGTGACTCCGGGACAGGGACTATCAATGAGCAGTTCTTC. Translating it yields CASSDSGTGTINEQFF.

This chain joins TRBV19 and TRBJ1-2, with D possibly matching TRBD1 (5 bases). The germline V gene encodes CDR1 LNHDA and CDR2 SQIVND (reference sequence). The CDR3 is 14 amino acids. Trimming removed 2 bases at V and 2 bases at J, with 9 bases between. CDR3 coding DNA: TGTGCCAGTAGTATAAATGGGGGAAACTATGGCTACACCTTC. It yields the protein CASSINGGNYGYTF.

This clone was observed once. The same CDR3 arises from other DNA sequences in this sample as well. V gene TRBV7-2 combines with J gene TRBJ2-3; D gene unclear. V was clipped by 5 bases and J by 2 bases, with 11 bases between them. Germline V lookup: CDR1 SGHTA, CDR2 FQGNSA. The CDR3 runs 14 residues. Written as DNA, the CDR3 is TGTGCCAGCAGCAAAGCGTATTTCACAGATACGCAGTATTTT. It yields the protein CASSKAYFTDTQYF.